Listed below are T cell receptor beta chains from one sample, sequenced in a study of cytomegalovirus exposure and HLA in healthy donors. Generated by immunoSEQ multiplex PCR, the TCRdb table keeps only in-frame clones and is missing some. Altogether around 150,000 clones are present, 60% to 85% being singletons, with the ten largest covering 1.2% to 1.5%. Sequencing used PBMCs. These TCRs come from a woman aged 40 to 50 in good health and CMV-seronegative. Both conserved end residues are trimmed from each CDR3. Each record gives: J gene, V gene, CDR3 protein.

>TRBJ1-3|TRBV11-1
ASSPGHLNSGNTIY
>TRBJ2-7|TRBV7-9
ASSRETGTEQY
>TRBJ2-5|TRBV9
ASSYGGMGETQY
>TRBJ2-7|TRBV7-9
ASSASYEQY
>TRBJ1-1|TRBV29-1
SVHARTDPSEAF
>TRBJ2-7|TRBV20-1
SASDGGKQY
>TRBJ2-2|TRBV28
ASSIRQGANTGELF
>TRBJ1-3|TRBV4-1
ASSQDRTAGNTIY
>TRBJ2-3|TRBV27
ASSLPSGGSHTQY
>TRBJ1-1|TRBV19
ASTGTGPSTEAF
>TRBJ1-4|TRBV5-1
ASSLDQGGEKLF
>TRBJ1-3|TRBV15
ATQRGSSGNTIY
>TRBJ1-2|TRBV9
ASSVSQFYGYT
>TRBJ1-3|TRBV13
ASSLTGAGNTIY
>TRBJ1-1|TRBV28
ASAKGAALYTEAF
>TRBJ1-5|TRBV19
ASTKSGRERNQPQH
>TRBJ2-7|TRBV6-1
ATRSIEQY
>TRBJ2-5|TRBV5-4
ASSPSEGLLETQY
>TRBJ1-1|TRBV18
ASSPFPTGVLTEAF
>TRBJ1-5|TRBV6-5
ASSYSGTGALAPQH
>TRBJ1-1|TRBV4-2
ASSRTGVEVTEAF
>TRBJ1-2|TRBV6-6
ASSYGGQGNYGYT
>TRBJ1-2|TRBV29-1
SVIKGFYGYT
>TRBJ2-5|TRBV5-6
ASSPFRGETQY
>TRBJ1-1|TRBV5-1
ASSFEGQVGANAEAF
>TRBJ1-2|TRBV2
ASSVADSYGYT
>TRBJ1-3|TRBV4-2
ASSQITQGSGNTIY
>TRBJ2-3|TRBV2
ASKSYLNTDTQY
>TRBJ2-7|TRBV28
ASSLGAPDEQY
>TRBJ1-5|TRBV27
ASSLNRGSYQPQH
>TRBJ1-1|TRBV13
ASSFPKLKGTEAF
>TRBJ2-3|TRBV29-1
SVVRDTQY
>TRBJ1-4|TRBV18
ASSPASPGRGRMELF
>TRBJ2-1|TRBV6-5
ASSPRSSYNEQF
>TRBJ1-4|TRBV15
ATSRDGGGGEKLF
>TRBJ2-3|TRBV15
ATSRDYPTSGGVTDTQY
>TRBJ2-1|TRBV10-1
ASSAGQGRVNEQF
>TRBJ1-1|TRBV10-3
AIRARASNTEAF
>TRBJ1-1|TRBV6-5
ASRQGNTEAF
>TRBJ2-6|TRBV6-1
ASSESYSGANVLT
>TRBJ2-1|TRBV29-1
SVRTGTNEQF
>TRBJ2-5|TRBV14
ASSQIPGYQETQY
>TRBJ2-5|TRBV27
ASSLGGGETQY
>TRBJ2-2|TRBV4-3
ASSQEGGGELF
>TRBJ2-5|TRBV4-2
ASSQARLAGGGETQY
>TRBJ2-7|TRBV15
ATSRGGQLSVGQY
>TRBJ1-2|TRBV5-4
ASSLADRTYGYT
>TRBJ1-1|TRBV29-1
SVEEGLNTEAF
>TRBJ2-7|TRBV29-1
SVSVVNYEQY
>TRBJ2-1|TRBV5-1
ASSLTGDSYNEQF
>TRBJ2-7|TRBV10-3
AISEDFPYEQY
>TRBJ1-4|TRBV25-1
ASSEGGQGYEKLF
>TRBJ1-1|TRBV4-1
ASSQLIFEEAF
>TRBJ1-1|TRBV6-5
ASGYQGWSTEAF
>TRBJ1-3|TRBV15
ATSRDKGNRAAGNTIY
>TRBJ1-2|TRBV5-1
ASSLDAGTRYGYT
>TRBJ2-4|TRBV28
ASSKGTGVSNIQY
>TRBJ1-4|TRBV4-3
ASSQDPETGREKLF
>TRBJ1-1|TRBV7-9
ASSPSGAPEAF